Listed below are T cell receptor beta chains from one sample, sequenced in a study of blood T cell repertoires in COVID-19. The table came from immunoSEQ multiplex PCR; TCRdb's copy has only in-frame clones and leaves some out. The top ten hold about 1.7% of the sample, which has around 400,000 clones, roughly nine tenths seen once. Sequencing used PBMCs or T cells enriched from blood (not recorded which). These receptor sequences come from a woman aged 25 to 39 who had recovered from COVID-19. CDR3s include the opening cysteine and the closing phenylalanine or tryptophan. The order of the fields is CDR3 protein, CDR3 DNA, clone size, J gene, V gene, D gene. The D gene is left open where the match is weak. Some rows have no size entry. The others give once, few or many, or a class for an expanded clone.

CDR3aa: CASRQTGLYGYTF
CDR3nt: TGTGCCAGCAGGCAGACAGGGCTTTATGGCTACACCTTC
abundance: once
j_gene: TRBJ1-2
v_gene: TRBV6-5
d_gene: TRBD1

CDR3aa: CASSEETGLFSPLHF
CDR3nt: TGTGCCAGCAGTGAAGAAACAGGCCTCTTTTCACCCCTCCACTTT
abundance: -
j_gene: TRBJ1-6
v_gene: TRBV6-1
d_gene: -

CDR3aa: CASRPPGQGFHEQFF
CDR3nt: TGTGCCAGCAGGCCTCCGGGACAGGGCTTCCATGAGCAGTTCTTC
abundance: -
j_gene: TRBJ2-1
v_gene: TRBV6-5
d_gene: TRBD1

CDR3aa: CASSLGLVYEQYF
CDR3nt: TGTGCCAGCAGTTTAGGACTAGTCTACGAGCAGTACTTC
abundance: -
j_gene: TRBJ2-7
v_gene: TRBV28
d_gene: TRBD2

CDR3aa: CASNRGRSGELFF
CDR3nt: TGTGCCAGTAACAGGGGGCGGAGCGGGGAGCTGTTTTTT
abundance: -
j_gene: TRBJ2-2
v_gene: TRBV19
d_gene: TRBD1

CDR3aa: CASSPYRDTEAFF
CDR3nt: TGTGCCAGCAGCCCCTACAGGGACACTGAAGCTTTCTTT
abundance: -
j_gene: TRBJ1-1
v_gene: TRBV11-2
d_gene: -

CDR3aa: CASSSRPLGTSGSYEQYF
CDR3nt: TGTGCCAGCAGCTCCAGACCTCTCGGGACTAGCGGCTCCTACGAGCAGTACTTC
abundance: once
j_gene: TRBJ2-7
v_gene: TRBV13
d_gene: TRBD2

CDR3aa: CASSELRRNEKLFF
CDR3nt: TGTGCCAGCAGTGAACTCCGCCGGAATGAAAAACTGTTTTTT
abundance: -
j_gene: TRBJ1-4
v_gene: TRBV6-1
d_gene: -

CDR3aa: CASSQDVGQDSTYEQYF
CDR3nt: TGTGCCAGCAGCCAAGATGTGGGCCAGGACAGCACCTACGAGCAGTACTTC
abundance: few
j_gene: TRBJ2-7
v_gene: TRBV4-2
d_gene: -

CDR3aa: CASSPPPGGYTF
CDR3nt: TGTGCCAGCAGCCCTCCGCCGGGGGGCTACACCTTC
abundance: once
j_gene: TRBJ1-2
v_gene: TRBV5-6
d_gene: -

CDR3aa: CASSYADRDGQPQHF
CDR3nt: TGTGCCAGCAGCTACGCGGACAGAGACGGTCAGCCCCAGCATTTT
abundance: -
j_gene: TRBJ1-5
v_gene: TRBV5-6
d_gene: -

CDR3aa: CASSTLAGGWDEQFF
CDR3nt: TGTGCCAGCAGCACCCTAGCGGGAGGTTGGGATGAGCAGTTCTTC
abundance: few
j_gene: TRBJ2-1
v_gene: TRBV9
d_gene: TRBD2

CDR3aa: CASSLGLRAGGADTQYF
CDR3nt: TGTGCCAGCAGCTTAGGCCTCCGAGCTGGGGGCGCAGATACGCAGTATTTT
abundance: -
j_gene: TRBJ2-3
v_gene: TRBV13
d_gene: -

CDR3aa: CASSLQVGYTF
CDR3nt: TGTGCCAGCAGCTTACAGGTTGGCTACACCTTC
abundance: -
j_gene: TRBJ1-2
v_gene: TRBV7-9
d_gene: -

CDR3aa: CAIRKGGSEQYF
CDR3nt: TGTGCCATCAGGAAAGGGGGTTCCGAGCAGTACTTC
abundance: -
j_gene: TRBJ2-7
v_gene: TRBV10-3
d_gene: -

CDR3aa: CASSPIRGIDEQFF
CDR3nt: TGTGCCAGCAGTCCCATCAGGGGAATCGATGAGCAGTTCTTC
abundance: -
j_gene: TRBJ2-1
v_gene: TRBV7-3
d_gene: -

CDR3aa: CATQAPGQVYGYTF
CDR3nt: TGTGCCACCCAGGCCCCGGGACAGGTGTATGGCTACACCTTC
abundance: once
j_gene: TRBJ1-2
v_gene: TRBV24-1
d_gene: TRBD1

CDR3aa: CASSLDRVVTYNSPLHF
CDR3nt: TGTGCCAGCAGCCTAGACAGGGTAGTAACCTATAATTCACCCCTCCACTTT
abundance: -
j_gene: TRBJ1-6
v_gene: TRBV11-2
d_gene: TRBD1

CDR3aa: CASSVTGDHEQYF
CDR3nt: TGCGCCAGCAGCGTGACAGGGGACCACGAGCAGTACTTC
abundance: -
j_gene: TRBJ2-7
v_gene: TRBV5-1
d_gene: TRBD1

CDR3aa: CASSLDRAEDQPQHF
CDR3nt: TGCGCCAGCAGCCTGGACAGGGCGGAAGATCAGCCCCAGCATTTT
abundance: once
j_gene: TRBJ1-5
v_gene: TRBV5-1
d_gene: TRBD1

CDR3aa: CASSLTGLNNEQFF
CDR3nt: TGTGCCAGCAGCTTAACGGGACTGAACAATGAGCAGTTCTTC
abundance: -
j_gene: TRBJ2-1
v_gene: TRBV7-3
d_gene: -

CDR3aa: CASSPPGGPGNTIYF
CDR3nt: TGTGCCAGCTCACCACCAGGAGGACCTGGAAACACCATATATTTT
abundance: -
j_gene: TRBJ1-3
v_gene: TRBV18
d_gene: -

CDR3aa: CAWSPYSTGHYGYTF
CDR3nt: TGTGCCTGGAGTCCTTACTCGACAGGGCACTATGGCTACACCTTC
abundance: -
j_gene: TRBJ1-2
v_gene: TRBV30
d_gene: TRBD1

CDR3aa: CASSTQLSRGANYGYTF
CDR3nt: TGTGCCAGCAGCACCCAATTGAGTAGGGGCGCTAACTATGGCTACACCTTC
abundance: -
j_gene: TRBJ1-2
v_gene: TRBV7-9
d_gene: -

CDR3aa: CASSQESSNYGYTF
CDR3nt: TGTGCCAGCAGCCAAGAATCCAGTAACTATGGCTACACCTTC
abundance: -
j_gene: TRBJ1-2
v_gene: TRBV4-2
d_gene: -

CDR3aa: CASSLNSLATNEKLFF
CDR3nt: TGTGCCAGCAGCCTCAATTCACTAGCGACTAATGAAAAACTGTTTTTT
abundance: -
j_gene: TRBJ1-4
v_gene: TRBV7-2
d_gene: -

CDR3aa: CASSQGWGVESPLHF
CDR3nt: TGTGCCAGCAGCCAAGGATGGGGGGTTGAGTCACCCCTCCACTTT
abundance: -
j_gene: TRBJ1-6
v_gene: TRBV3-1/TRBV3-2
d_gene: -

CDR3aa: CASSLDRGIYEQYF
CDR3nt: TGTGCCAGCAGCCTAGACAGGGGGATCTACGAGCAGTACTTC
abundance: -
j_gene: TRBJ2-7
v_gene: TRBV7-2
d_gene: TRBD1

CDR3aa: CASSNPGQGNTGELFF
CDR3nt: TGTGCCAGTAGTAACCCCGGACAGGGAAACACCGGGGAGCTGTTTTTT
abundance: -
j_gene: TRBJ2-2
v_gene: TRBV19
d_gene: TRBD1

CDR3aa: CASSFGTGVSNQPQHF
CDR3nt: TGTGCCAGCAGCTTCGGGACAGGGGTTAGCAATCAGCCCCAGCATTTT
abundance: -
j_gene: TRBJ1-5
v_gene: TRBV3-1/TRBV3-2
d_gene: TRBD1

CDR3aa: CASSPLIHTGELFF
CDR3nt: TGTGCCAGCAGCCCACTGATCCACACCGGGGAGCTGTTTTTT
abundance: -
j_gene: TRBJ2-2
v_gene: TRBV6-2/TRBV6-3
d_gene: -

CDR3aa: CASSRDSSRGATGELFF
CDR3nt: TGTGCCAGCAGTCGCGACTCTTCCCGCGGAGCCACCGGGGAGCTGTTTTTT
abundance: once
j_gene: TRBJ2-2
v_gene: TRBV6-4
d_gene: -

CDR3aa: CASSPEQGYGYTF
CDR3nt: TGTGCCAGCAGCCCAGAACAGGGGTATGGCTACACCTTC
abundance: few
j_gene: TRBJ1-2
v_gene: TRBV11-1
d_gene: TRBD1

CDR3aa: CASSISRGRGTEAFF
CDR3nt: TGTGCCAGTAGTATATCCAGGGGGCGAGGGACTGAAGCTTTCTTT
abundance: -
j_gene: TRBJ1-1
v_gene: TRBV19
d_gene: TRBD1

CDR3aa: CASSSAGQRISEAFF
CDR3nt: TGTGCCAGTAGTTCCGCAGGACAGAGAATTAGTGAAGCTTTCTTT
abundance: -
j_gene: TRBJ1-1
v_gene: TRBV19
d_gene: -

CDR3aa: CASSLSGSGGYTF
CDR3nt: TGTGCCAGCAGCTTATCAGGGTCCGGTGGCTACACCTTC
abundance: -
j_gene: TRBJ1-2
v_gene: TRBV11-2
d_gene: -

CDR3aa: CASSQNGAGTEEAFF
CDR3nt: TGTGCCAGCAGCCAAAACGGGGCCGGGACAGAGGAAGCTTTCTTT
abundance: -
j_gene: TRBJ1-1
v_gene: TRBV7-3
d_gene: TRBD1

CDR3aa: CASSSWTSLNTGELFF
CDR3nt: TGTGCCAGCAGCTCATGGACATCCTTAAACACCGGGGAGCTGTTTTTT
abundance: -
j_gene: TRBJ2-2
v_gene: TRBV7-6
d_gene: -

CDR3aa: CASKIGGSYGYTF
CDR3nt: TGTGCCAGCAAAATAGGGGGCAGCTATGGCTACACCTTC
abundance: -
j_gene: TRBJ1-2
v_gene: TRBV28
d_gene: TRBD1

CDR3aa: CASSLGQGWNGYTF
CDR3nt: TGCGCCAGCAGCTTAGGACAGGGTTGGAATGGCTACACCTTC
abundance: once
j_gene: TRBJ1-2
v_gene: TRBV5-1
d_gene: TRBD1

CDR3aa: CASSPLNGGGQPQHF
CDR3nt: TGTGCCAGCTCACCCTTAAACGGGGGGGGGCAGCCCCAGCATTTT
abundance: -
j_gene: TRBJ1-5
v_gene: TRBV18
d_gene: -

CDR3aa: CSAQGTGSEQYF
CDR3nt: TGCAGCGCCCAAGGGACAGGGAGCGAGCAGTACTTC
abundance: -
j_gene: TRBJ2-7
v_gene: TRBV29-1
d_gene: TRBD1

CDR3aa: CASSLYPDTEAFF
CDR3nt: TGTGCCAGCAGCTTATATCCGGACACTGAAGCTTTCTTT
abundance: -
j_gene: TRBJ1-1
v_gene: TRBV12-3/TRBV12-4
d_gene: -

CDR3aa: CASSLSGQGPPYEQYF
CDR3nt: TGCGCCAGCAGCTTGTCGGGACAGGGTCCCCCCTACGAGCAGTACTTC
abundance: -
j_gene: TRBJ2-7
v_gene: TRBV5-1
d_gene: TRBD1

CDR3aa: CASSPGLAGVEQFF
CDR3nt: TGTGCCAGCTCACCAGGGCTAGCGGGAGTTGAGCAGTTCTTC
abundance: -
j_gene: TRBJ2-1
v_gene: TRBV18
d_gene: TRBD2